The subject of this entry is one T cell receptor (beta chain). Its antigen is as yet unknown. With 10 bases removed from V and 7 bases from J, the gap between germline ends came to 17 bases. Per germline, CDR1 MDHEN and CDR2 SYDVKM. This CDR3 comprises 13 residues. Separate cDNA molecules each had unique molecular identifiers attached to them. TCRdb re-derived calls from the 5' RACE reads in MiXCR, one entry per CDR3 protein. The sample includes 50,000 to 65,000 distinct CDR3 sequences, about 7.6% of them seen just once. This record comes from a study of early T cells in non-severe SARS-CoV-2 infection. Study-wide background: Investigators sequenced bulk RNA drawn from unsorted whole blood, and chains remained unpaired.

Study findings and constraints: Database matching using VDJdb favored anti-spike CD8 responses, with private and CD4 specificities left missing.

The TCR originated in an adult who was a healthcare worker with PCR-confirmed SARS-CoV-2 infection or an uninfected control (not recorded which). The material sequenced was whole blood, taken at baseline. The chain recombines TRBV28 with TRBJ2-4, with a tentative D call TRBD1 (5 bases). The CDR3: CATSRNWGNIQYF. Written as DNA, the CDR3 is TGTGCCACGTCCAGAAATTGGGGCAACATTCAGTACTTC.